Described below is a single TCR beta chain sequence and its context. These data are taken from a study of T cell changes during pregnancy in multiple sclerosis. Only in-frame clones appear in the TCRdb table, and some are missing; sequencing was by immunoSEQ multiplex PCR. The sample yields roughly 63,000 clones, approximately 93% seen once. CDR3 size: 15 residues. Germline-derived CDR1 and CDR2 are MGHDK and SYGVNS. With 7 bases clipped from V and 6 bases from J, the junction kept 9 bases outside the gene matches. The chain is built from TRBV25-1 and TRBJ1-4; TRBD1 aligns across 9 bases. The material was CD8+ T cells from peripheral blood mononuclear cells, obtained in the second trimester of pregnancy. The sequence was collected from a female donor with multiple sclerosis, enrolled in a pregnancy study. The chain's CDR3 is CASTAIGQGYEKLFF. As DNA, the CDR3 is TGTGCCAGCACAGCGATTGGACAGGGGTATGAAAAACTGTTTTTT.